These 18 T cell receptor beta chains were all obtained from the same sample, sequenced in a study of cytomegalovirus exposure and HLA in healthy donors. Primers: 60 Vbeta forward and 13 Jbeta reverse. Profiling relied on immunoSEQ multiplex PCR, and the TCRdb table lists in-frame clones only, not all of them. The data contain some 150,000 clones, about 82% of them singletons. The material sequenced was PBMCs. The receptors stem from a man aged 25 to 45 in good health and CMV-seronegative.

Comment on this clone: One end of the junction fails to match germline, which may point to a read error. The chain joins TRBV7-7 to TRBJ2-2; D might be TRBD2 (5 bases). The CDR3 runs 16 residues. Per germline, CDR1 SSHAT and CDR2 FNYEAQ (reference sequence). The CDR3 here is CASSLGPGLTPGELFF. In DNA form, the CDR3 reads TGTGCTAGCAGCCTCGGGCCGGGGTTGACCCCCGGGGAGCTGTTTTTT.

The rearrangement uses TRBV7-9 and TRBJ2-5; D might be TRBD1 (5 bases). This CDR3 spans 15 amino acids. CDR1 is SEHNR, CDR2 FQNEAQ, per germline (reference sequence). The germline V and J ends were trimmed by 1 base and 3 bases, with 12 bases remaining between them. DNA for the CDR3: TGTGCCAGCAGCTTAGGGCGGCAGGGCGAAGAGACCCAGTACTTC. Its translation: CASSLGRQGEETQYF. Combining the CDR3 with reference TRBV7-9 and TRBJ2-5 gives the whole variable domain DTGVSQNPRHKITKRGQNVTFRCDPISEHNRLYWYRQTLGQGPEFLTYFQNEAQLEKSRLLSDRFSAERPKGSFSTLEIQRTEQGDSAMYLCASSLGRQGEETQYFGPGTRLLVL.

The chain has TRBV5-4 and TRBJ2-3, with 15 positions matching TRBD2. V lost 1 base, J lost 6 bases, and 6 bases stayed unmatched. This CDR3 region has 17 residues. CDR1 is SGHNT and CDR2 is YYREEE in the germline V gene (reference sequence). Here the CDR3 DNA reads TGTGCCAGCAGCTTGCGGACTAGCGGGGGGGATCGGGATACGCAGTATTTT. It yields the protein CASSLRTSGGDRDTQYF.

A few counts support this clone. The V gene is TRBV28, the J gene TRBJ2-5; no reliable D call. Trimming pared 7 bases from V and 5 bases from J, leaving 14 bases between. This CDR3 spans 13 amino acids. Per the germline V gene, CDR1 is MDHEN and CDR2 is SYDVKM. CDR3 DNA sequence: TGTGCCAGCACCCCAGGCGCGTGGGAGACCCAGTACTTC. It encodes CASTPGAWETQYF.

This clone was seen only a few times. This chain uses TRBV28 with TRBJ1-1, with D unclear. There are 14 residues in the CDR3. Per the germline V gene, CDR1 is MDHEN and CDR2 is SYDVKM. V was trimmed by 5 bases and J by 1 base, leaving 11 bases between them. CDR3 in DNA: TGTGCCAGCAGTCGGCACAGCCAGAACACTGAAGCTTTCTTT. Its protein is CASSRHSQNTEAFF.

This clone was recorded a few times. The rearrangement links TRBV11-2 to TRBJ1-1, with a tentative D call TRBD1 (6 bases). The length of the CDR3 is 14 residues. Trimming shortened V by 2 bases and J by 5 bases, and 12 bases separated the two germline ends. The germline gives CDR1 SGHAT, CDR2 FQNNGV. The CDR3 sequence is CASSLNFRGTEAFF. In DNA, the CDR3 is TGTGCCAGCAGCTTAAATTTTAGGGGGACTGAAGCTTTCTTT.

The V and J genes are TRBV25-1 and TRBJ1-3, with no clear D. Trimming took off 1 base at V and 3 bases at J, with 4 bases between the two ends. Germline lookup yields CDR1 MGHDK and CDR2 SYGVNS. The length of the CDR3 is 13 residues. The CDR3 loop is CASSELRGNTIYF. CDR3 nucleotide sequence: TGTGCCAGCAGTGAATTGCGTGGAAACACCATATATTTT.

This chain joins TRBV5-6 and TRBJ2-3; TRBD1 agrees at 9 bases. Germline-derived CDR1 and CDR2 are SGHDT and YYEEEE. The V and J ends lost 4 bases and 2 bases, in that order; junction bases with no gene match: 5. CDR3 length equals 15 residues. CDR3 sequence (DNA): TGTGCCAGCAGCCGGGGACAGGGAATCACAGATACGCAGTATTTT. Amino acids: CASSRGQGITDTQYF.

This sequence joins TRBV6-5 and TRBJ2-3; 8 bases align to TRBD1. Trimming at V came to 5 bases and at J to 4 bases, leaving 5 bases not matched to a gene. CDR3 length: 14 amino acids. Per the germline V gene, CDR1 is MNHEY and CDR2 is SVGAGI. This CDR3 is CASSPGQGADTQYF. CDR3 DNA: TGTGCCAGCAGTCCAGGACAGGGCGCAGATACGCAGTATTTT.

The rearrangement links TRBV6-5 to TRBJ1-1; D gene unclear. Trimming shortened V by 0 bases and J by 3 bases, and 5 bases separated the two germline ends. The CDR3 spans 13 residues. Germline V CDR1 and CDR2: MNHEY, SVGAGI. CDR3 protein: CASSYSSYTEAFF. The CDR3 bases are TGTGCCAGCAGTTACTCGTCCTACACTGAAGCTTTCTTT.

This chain uses TRBV2 with TRBJ2-1; 7 positions agree with TRBD2. The CDR3 is made up of 16 amino acids. Germline assignment: CDR1 SNHLY and CDR2 FYNNEI. V dropped 0 bases and J dropped 4; count of bases not matched to a gene: 6. The CDR3 spells CASSEAVSGGYNEQFF. The CDR3 coding sequence is TGTGCCAGCAGTGAAGCGGTGTCGGGGGGTTACAATGAGCAGTTCTTC.

The genes are TRBV28 and TRBJ2-1, with TRBD1 matching over 9 bases. With V trimmed by 6 bases and J by 8 bases, 11 bases remained unmatched. Germline-derived CDR1 and CDR2 are MDHEN and SYDVKM. The CDR3 has 15 amino acids. The CDR3 spells CASRTGTGFTHEQFF. The CDR3 DNA sequence: TGTGCCAGCAGGACCGGGACAGGGTTCACTCATGAGCAGTTCTTC.

V gene TRBV7-9 combines with J gene TRBJ2-5; 8 bases align to TRBD1. The tail of the sequence fits TRBJ2-7 better, so the J call may be wrong. The germline V gene encodes CDR1 SEHNR and CDR2 FQNEAQ (reference sequence). This CDR3 has 14 residues. CDR3 nucleotide sequence: TGTGCCAGCAGCTTCGGACAGGGTATAGACGAGCAGTACTTC. It translates to CASSFGQGIDEQYF.

This rearrangement joins TRBV5-1 to TRBJ2-6, with 7 bases lining up with TRBD1. V lost 3 bases, J lost 2 bases, and 5 bases stayed unmatched. The CDR3 length is 16 residues. The germline V gene has CDR1 SGHRS and CDR2 YFSETQ. The CDR3 reads CASSWGDRAGANVLTF. DNA of the CDR3: TGCGCCAGCAGCTGGGGAGACAGGGCTGGGGCCAACGTCCTGACTTTC.

This clone was recorded only once. The gene calls are TRBV5-1 and TRBJ2-6; D might be TRBD1 (5 bases). The CDR3 has 15 residues. The ends were cut back, 6 bases at V and 3 bases at J, with 13 bases in the middle. The germline V gene encodes CDR1 SGHRS and CDR2 YFSETQ. The CDR3: CASMDPQGGANVLTF. The CDR3 region has the DNA TGCGCCAGCATGGATCCTCAGGGTGGGGCCAACGTCCTGACTTTC.

This clone was picked up one time. J is TRBJ2-1 and V is TRBV29-1; 7 bases match TRBD2. V shed 4 bases and J 2 bases; nucleotides not matched to a gene: 2. The CDR3 is 13 residues long. Germline values: CDR1 SQVTM, CDR2 ANQGSEA. The CDR3 protein is CSVAAGAYNEQFF. Here the CDR3 DNA reads TGCAGCGTTGCGGCGGGAGCCTACAATGAGCAGTTCTTC.

V and J are TRBV18 and TRBJ2-7, with 12 bases that match TRBD2. The CDR3 runs 15 residues. Germline CDR1 KGHSH, CDR2 LQKENI. The trim removed 2 bases at V and 3 bases at J, leaving 2 bases unmatched. The CDR3 here is CASSPGTSGYYEQYF. The CDR3 coding sequence is TGTGCCAGCTCACCAGGGACTAGCGGGTACTACGAGCAGTACTTC.

This clone was seen just once. The gene calls are TRBV7-8 and TRBJ1-2; TRBD1 aligns across 10 bases. The trim removed 0 bases at V and 5 bases at J, leaving 6 bases unmatched. The CDR3 has 16 residues. Germline lookup yields CDR1 SGHVS and CDR2 FQNEAQ. The DNA of the CDR3 is TGTGCCAGCAGCTTAGCTCGACAGGGGGCAGAGTATGGCTACACCTTC. Its translation: CASSLARQGAEYGYTF.